These 3 T cell receptor beta chains came from one sample sequenced in a study of blood T cells in healthy people across ages (dated by TCRdb to between 2015 and 2016). The library was produced with 5' RACE. Sequencing took place on an Illumina HiSeq 2500. A second PCR of about 6 to 11 cycles was performed with a sample-barcoded 5' primer and a J-beta primer mix. In TCRdb, the public reads were trimmed at Q25 with fastp and aligned with MiXCR, with productive beta chains retained. Each CDR3 protein gets just one entry, which takes the most common genes and DNA from the rows behind it. This sample gives some 860,000 distinct CDR3 sequences in total; approximately 53% of them show up just once. The ten largest clones capture approximately 24% of the sample. Sequenced material: blood. The receptors originated from a man between 40 and 49 years old in good health.

This chain uses TRBV7-9 with TRBJ2-7; 7 bases map to TRBD1. The J segment lost 4 bases and the V segment lost 1 base, leaving 4 bases of the junction unmatched. Germline V gene data show CDR1 as SEHNR and CDR2 as FQNEAQ (reference sequence). The CDR3 is made up of 14 amino acids. The chain's CDR3 is CASSLGDRRYEQYF. The CDR3 DNA reads as TGTGCCAGCAGCTTAGGGGACAGAAGATACGAGCAGTACTTC.

The V gene is TRBV4-2, the J gene TRBJ2-2, with 9 positions matching TRBD1. Germline CDR1 LGHNA, CDR2 YNFKEQ. CDR3 size: 17 residues. V trimming: 1 base; J trimming: 7 bases; junction bases outside the gene matches: 10. The chain's CDR3 is CASSQGDRELLIGELFF. Written as DNA, the CDR3 is TGTGCCAGCAGCCAAGGGGACAGGGAGCTATTGATCGGGGAGCTGTTTTTT.

This chain connects TRBV7-8 to TRBJ2-5; either TRBD1 or TRBD2 may supply D (5 bases each). Germline V gene lookup returns CDR1 SGHVS and CDR2 FQNEAQ. With 7 bases removed from V and 3 bases from J, the gap between germline ends came to 18 bases. The CDR3 length is 15 residues. The chain's CDR3 is CASTRTSTGKETQYF. CDR3 DNA sequence: TGTGCCAGCACCCGAACTAGTACAGGAAAAGAGACCCAGTACTTC.